This T cell receptor (beta chain) was sequenced during a study of CD8 T cells in ankylosing spondylitis. The CDR3 runs 15 residues. V shed 4 bases and J 3 bases; nucleotides not matched to a gene: 1. Germline CDR1 reads SGDLS; CDR2 reads YYNGEE. This clonotype was picked up many times. The antigen is unknown. TCRdb called the 5' RACE reads again in MiXCR, with one record for every CDR3 protein. This sample has about 25,000 distinct CDR3 sequences, with 2% to 3% found just once. Study-wide results and limits: Reportedly, significant enrichment of disease-linked clones occurred in matched ankylosing spondylitis synovial fluid. Typical of ankylosing spondylitis blood, it appeared, was a TCR beta motif of fewer than 10 highly homologous variants. A CD8+ phenotype characterized the disease-linked clones, which were relatively rare in peripheral blood.

The chain employs TRBV9 and TRBJ2-2; TRBD2 agrees at 12 bases. The TCR sequence derives from a female donor with ankylosing spondylitis or in good health (not recorded which). Sequencing input: blood, either unsorted or a sorted T cell fraction (not recorded which). The chain's CDR3 is CASSLAGGYTGELFF. For the CDR3, the DNA is TGTGCCAGCAGCCTAGCGGGGGGGTACACCGGGGAGCTGTTTTTT.